Each of the 21 T cell receptor beta chains below was sequenced from the same sample in a study of T cells after yellow fever vaccination. Each CDR3 protein is one row after TCRdb ran MiXCR on the 5' RACE reads. Of around 340,000 distinct CDR3 sequences in the sample, 8.5% to 10% were seen once. The specimen comprised PBMCs, sampled on the day of the first yellow fever vaccination. Receptors were obtained from a man aged 18 to 30 who received the YFV17D yellow fever vaccine.

This clonotype has more than one count but fewer than ten. V is TRBV4-3 and J is TRBJ2-3; D gene ambiguous. The CDR3 totals 14 residues. The V end was cut by 1 base, the J end by 1 base, with 6 bases between. Per germline, CDR1 LGHNA and CDR2 YSLEER. The CDR3 reads CASSQAAGTDTQYF. The CDR3 nucleotides are TGCGCCAGCAGCCAAGCGGCAGGCACAGATACGCAGTATTTT.

This clonotype was detected a few times. This chain uses TRBV19 with TRBJ1-1; unclear D gene. Trimming left V 8 bases short and J 4 bases short, with 20 bases between. Germline V gene lookup returns CDR1 LNHDA and CDR2 SQIVND (reference sequence). This CDR3 comprises 15 residues. This CDR3 is CASGPGWEGGTEAFF. DNA of the CDR3: TGTGCCAGTGGGCCCGGGTGGGAGGGAGGCACTGAAGCTTTCTTT. Full variable domain (missing parts from reference TRBV19 and TRBJ1-1): DGGITQSPKYLFRKEGQNVTLSCEQNLNHDAMYWYRQDPGQGLRLIYYSQIVNDFQKGDIAEGYSVSREKKESFPLTVTSAQKNPTAFYLCASGPGWEGGTEAFFGQGTRLTVV.

This clonotype was observed a few times. The chain employs TRBV12-3 or TRBV12-4 and TRBJ2-6, with D unresolved. The CDR3 length is 15 residues. Trimming pared 4 bases from V and 4 bases from J, leaving 11 bases between. CDR3 in DNA: TGTGCCAGCAGTTCACCAGGATCCGGGGCCAACGTCCTGACTTTC. It encodes CASSSPGSGANVLTF.

This clonotype has ten or more counts. The chain couples TRBV7-3 to TRBJ1-1, with D perhaps TRBD1 (6 bases). Between the trimmed V and J ends, which lost 1 base and 2 bases, there was a span of 14 bases. From germline, CDR1 is SGHTA and CDR2 FQGTGA. This CDR3 is 16 amino acids long. The CDR3 DNA is TGTGCCAGCAGCTTAAGCGGACAGAGTGACAACACTGAAGCTTTCTTT. As protein: CASSLSGQSDNTEAFF.

There are many counts of this clonotype. The V gene is TRBV12-3 or TRBV12-4, the J gene TRBJ1-5; TRBD1 aligns across 8 bases. V lost 6 bases to trimming and J lost 9 bases; unmatched junction nucleotides: 4. This CDR3 spans 12 amino acids. The CDR3 sequence is CASRTGVRPQHF. The CDR3 DNA sequence: TGTGCCAGCAGGACAGGGGTCCGGCCCCAGCATTTT.

This clonotype was seen more than once but under ten times. In nucleotides, the CDR3 is TGCGCCAGCAGCGTAACTAGCGGGGGAAGTGTTGATACGCAGTATTTT. This translates into CASSVTSGGSVDTQYF. The genes are TRBV5-1 and TRBJ2-3; TRBD2 agrees at 11 bases. Trimming removed 4 bases from V and 6 bases from J; junction bases left unmatched: 10. The CDR3 consists of 16 residues. The germline gives CDR1 SGHRS, CDR2 YFSETQ.

In its sample, this clonotype was seen a few times. The chain employs TRBV2 and TRBJ2-5; D possibly corresponds to TRBD1 (6 bases). Per germline, CDR1 SNHLY and CDR2 FYNNEI. Trimming took 11 bases from V and 4 from J, leaving 26 bases between them. The CDR3 consists of 16 residues. The CDR3 DNA sequence: TGTGCCGCCGACCGACTCCGGGACACCGGAATAGAGACCCAGTACTTC. Amino acid sequence: CAADRLRDTGIETQYF.

This clonotype occurred a few times. The rearrangement uses TRBV7-9 and TRBJ2-5; D may be TRBD1 or TRBD2 (5 bases each). Trimming cost V 2 bases and J 5 bases, with 15 bases left between them. The germline V gene has CDR1 SEHNR and CDR2 FQNEAQ (reference sequence). CDR3 length: 15 residues. The CDR3 sequence is CASSLILGAGETQYF. In DNA form, the CDR3 reads TGTGCCAGCAGCTTAATCCTAGGGGCGGGCGAGACCCAGTACTTC.

This clonotype was found a few times. The gene calls are TRBV5-4 and TRBJ2-1; the match to TRBD1 covers 9 bases. Germline trimming cut 2 bases from V and 1 base from J; bases unmatched to any gene: 4. The CDR3 covers 16 residues. Germline CDR1 SGHNT, CDR2 YYREEE (reference sequence). CDR3 nucleotide sequence: TGTGCCAGCAGCTTACCAGGACAGGGGTCCTACAATGAGCAGTTCTTC. The encoded protein is CASSLPGQGSYNEQFF.

This clonotype was found a few times. The V and J genes are TRBV5-4 and TRBJ1-6; 7 bases match TRBD1. The V and J ends lost 2 bases and 0 bases, in that order; junction bases with no gene match: 8. This CDR3 is 18 amino acids long. Germline V gene data show CDR1 as SGHNT and CDR2 as YYREEE (reference sequence). The CDR3 sequence: CASSFGATGFSYNSPLHF. CDR3 sequence (DNA): TGTGCCAGCAGCTTTGGGGCGACAGGGTTCTCCTATAATTCACCCCTCCACTTT.

This clonotype was seen repeatedly, ten times or more. The chain combines TRBV4-2 with TRBJ1-6; D unclear. Trimming pared 0 bases from V and 0 bases from J, leaving 9 bases between. This CDR3 region has 17 residues. From germline, CDR1 is LGHNA and CDR2 YNFKEQ. The CDR3 here is CASSQELLDSYNSPLHF. In DNA, the CDR3 is TGTGCCAGCAGCCAAGAACTTCTGGACTCCTATAATTCACCCCTCCACTTT.

The V gene is TRBV7-2, the J gene TRBJ1-6, with D maybe TRBD1 (6 bases). This CDR3 is built from 15 residues. Germline V lookup: CDR1 SGHTA, CDR2 FQGNSA. V shed 0 bases and J shed 7 bases, with 10 bases lying between them. DNA of the CDR3: TGTGCCAGCAGCTTAGCGGGGGCTGACAATTCACCCCTCCACTTT. Its translation is CASSLAGADNSPLHF.

Only a few counts were recorded for this clonotype. The J gene is TRBJ2-1, the V gene TRBV18; TRBD2 agrees at 7 bases. V was pared by 4 bases and J by 9 bases, with 18 bases of the junction left unmatched. The CDR3 sequence is 17 residues long. Germline CDR1 KGHSH, CDR2 LQKENI. As DNA, the CDR3 is TGTGCCAGCTCACTAGGACTAGTTGTCCGGGGTGGAGCTGAGCAGTTCTTC. Its protein is CASSLGLVVRGGAEQFF.

This clonotype was detected ten times or more. The chain uses TRBV20-1 and TRBJ2-3, with D tentatively TRBD1 or TRBD2 (5 bases each). The germline gives CDR1 DFQATT, CDR2 SNEGSKA (reference sequence). CDR3 size: 13 residues. The germline V and J ends were trimmed by 6 bases and 2 bases, with 12 bases remaining between them. CDR3 sequence: CSAPGPYTDTQYF. The CDR3 nucleotides are TGCAGTGCCCCGGGACCCTACACAGATACGCAGTATTTT.

This clonotype was observed a few times. The chain links TRBV4-3 to TRBJ2-7; no definite D call. Trimming took 1 base from V and 2 from J, leaving 12 bases between them. The CDR3 totals 15 residues. The V gene's germline CDR1 is LGHNA and CDR2 YSLEER. This CDR3 is CASSQVISSTYEQYF. CDR3 nucleotides: TGCGCCAGCAGCCAAGTTATTAGCTCCACCTACGAGCAGTACTTC.

In its sample, this clonotype was seen many times. The chain carries TRBV15 and TRBJ2-5; D remains unclear. Per germline, CDR1 LNHNV and CDR2 YYDKDF (reference sequence). CDR3 size: 14 residues. Trimming took 0 bases from V and 5 from J, leaving 10 bases between them. The CDR3 loop is CATSRDNRVETQYF. CDR3 bases: TGTGCCACCAGCAGAGATAACCGGGTGGAGACCCAGTACTTC.

The chain recombines TRBV7-6 with TRBJ1-5; D is uncertain. V was clipped by 1 base and J by 5 bases, with 12 bases between them. The CDR3 is made up of 15 amino acids. Germline V gene data show CDR1 as SGHVS and CDR2 as FNYEAQ. The CDR3 protein is CASSLGEGRYQPQHF. The CDR3 region has the DNA TGTGCCAGCAGCTTAGGGGAAGGTCGTTATCAGCCCCAGCATTTT.

This clonotype occurred many times. This chain joins TRBV29-1 and TRBJ2-7; the D gene is possibly TRBD1 (6 bases). From germline, CDR1 is SQVTM and CDR2 ANQGSEA. Between the trimmed V and J ends, which lost 5 bases and 0 bases, there was a span of 23 bases. This CDR3 spans 17 amino acids. The DNA for the CDR3 is TGCAGCGTTTCACACTCTCTTGGGGGCTCCCTCTCCTACGAGCAGTACTTC. This codes for CSVSHSLGGSLSYEQYF.

The table lists this clonotype with a few counts. The chain employs TRBV28 and TRBJ2-7; D is undetermined. Germline assignment: CDR1 MDHEN and CDR2 SYDVKM. The CDR3 has 14 amino acids. The V gene lost 1 base and the J gene lost 6 bases, with 13 bases spanning the gap. The CDR3 DNA is TGTGCCAGCAGTTTATATTCGGGCAGTAGCGAGCAGTACGTC. It translates to CASSLYSGSSEQYV.

The rearrangement joins TRBV13 to TRBJ2-7, with D tentatively TRBD1 or TRBD2 (5 bases each). CDR1 is PRHDT, CDR2 FYEKMQ, per germline (reference sequence). The V end was cut by 2 bases, the J end by 6 bases, with 20 bases between. CDR3 length: 16 residues. The DNA of the CDR3 is TGTGCCAGCAGCTTAAGCCGCCGGGGCAAGAGTGGCGAGCAGTACGTC. It encodes CASSLSRRGKSGEQYV.

This clonotype was detected many times. The V gene is TRBV20-1, the J gene TRBJ2-1, with 9 bases fitting TRBD2. This CDR3 comprises 15 residues. The ends lost 0 bases at V and 8 bases at J; junction bases unmatched: 8. Looked up from germline, CDR1 is DFQATT and CDR2 is SNEGSKA (reference sequence). In DNA, the CDR3 is TGCAGTGCTAGAGATCCTAGCGGGACGTGGGATGAGCAGTTCTTC. Encoded protein: CSARDPSGTWDEQFF.